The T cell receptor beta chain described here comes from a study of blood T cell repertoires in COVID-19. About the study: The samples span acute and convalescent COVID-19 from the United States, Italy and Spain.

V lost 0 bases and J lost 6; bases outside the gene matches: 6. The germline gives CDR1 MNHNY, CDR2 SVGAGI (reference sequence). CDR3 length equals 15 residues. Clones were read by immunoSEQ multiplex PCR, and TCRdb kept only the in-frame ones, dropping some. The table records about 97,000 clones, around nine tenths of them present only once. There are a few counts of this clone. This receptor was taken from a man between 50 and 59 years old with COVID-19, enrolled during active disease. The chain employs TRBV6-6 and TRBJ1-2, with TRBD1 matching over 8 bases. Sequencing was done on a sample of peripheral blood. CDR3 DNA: TGTGCCAGCAGTTACTCTATACAGGGGGGAAATGGCTACACCTTC. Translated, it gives CASSYSIQGGNGYTF.